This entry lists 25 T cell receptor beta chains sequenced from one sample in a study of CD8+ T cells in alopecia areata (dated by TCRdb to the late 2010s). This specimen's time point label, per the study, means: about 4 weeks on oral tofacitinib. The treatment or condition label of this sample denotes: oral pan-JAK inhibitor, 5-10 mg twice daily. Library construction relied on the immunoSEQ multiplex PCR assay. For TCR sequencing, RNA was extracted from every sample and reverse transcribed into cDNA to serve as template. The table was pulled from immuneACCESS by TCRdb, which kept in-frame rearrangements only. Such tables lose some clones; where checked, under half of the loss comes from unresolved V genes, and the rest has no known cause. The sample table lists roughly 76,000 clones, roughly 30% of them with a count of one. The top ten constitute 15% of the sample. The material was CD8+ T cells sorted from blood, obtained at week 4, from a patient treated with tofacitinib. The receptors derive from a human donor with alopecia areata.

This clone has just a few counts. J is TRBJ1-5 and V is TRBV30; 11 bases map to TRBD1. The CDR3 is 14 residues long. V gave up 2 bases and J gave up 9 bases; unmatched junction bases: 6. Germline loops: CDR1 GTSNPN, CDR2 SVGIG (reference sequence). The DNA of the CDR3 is TGTGCCTGGAGTCCGGGACAGGGGGAACGGCCCCAGCATTTT. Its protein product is CAWSPGQGERPQHF.

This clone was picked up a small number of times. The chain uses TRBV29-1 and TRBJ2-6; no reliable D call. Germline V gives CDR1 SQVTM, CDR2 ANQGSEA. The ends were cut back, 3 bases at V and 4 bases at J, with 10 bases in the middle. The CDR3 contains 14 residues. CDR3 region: CSVDADTGANVLTF. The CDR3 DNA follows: TGCAGCGTTGATGCTGATACCGGGGCCAACGTCCTGACTTTC.

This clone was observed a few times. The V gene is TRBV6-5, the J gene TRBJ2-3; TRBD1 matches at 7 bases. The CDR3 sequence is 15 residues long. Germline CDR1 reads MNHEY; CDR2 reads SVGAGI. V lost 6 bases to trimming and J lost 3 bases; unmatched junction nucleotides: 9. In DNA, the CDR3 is TGTGCCAGCAGCGCCCAAGAACAGGGGACAGATACGCAGTATTTT. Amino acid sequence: CASSAQEQGTDTQYF.

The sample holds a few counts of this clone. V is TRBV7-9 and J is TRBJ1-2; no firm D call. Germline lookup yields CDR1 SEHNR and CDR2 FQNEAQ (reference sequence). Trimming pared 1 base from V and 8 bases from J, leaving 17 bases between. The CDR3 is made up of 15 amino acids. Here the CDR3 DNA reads TGTGCCAGCAGCTTAGGGCCGACTAGTGAACGGGGCTACACCTTC. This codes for CASSLGPTSERGYTF.

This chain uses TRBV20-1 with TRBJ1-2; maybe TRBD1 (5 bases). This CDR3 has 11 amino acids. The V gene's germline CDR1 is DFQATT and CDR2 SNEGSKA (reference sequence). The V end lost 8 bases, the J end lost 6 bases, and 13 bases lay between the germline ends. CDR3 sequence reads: CSLGPADGYTF. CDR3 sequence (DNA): TGCAGTTTGGGGCCAGCGGATGGCTACACCTTC.

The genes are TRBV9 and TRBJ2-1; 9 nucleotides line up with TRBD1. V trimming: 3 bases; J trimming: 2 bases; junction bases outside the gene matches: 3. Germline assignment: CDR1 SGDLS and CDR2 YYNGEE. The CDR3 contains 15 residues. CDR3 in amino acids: CASSGDRDTYNEQFF. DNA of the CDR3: TGTGCCAGCAGCGGGGACAGGGATACCTACAATGAGCAGTTCTTC.

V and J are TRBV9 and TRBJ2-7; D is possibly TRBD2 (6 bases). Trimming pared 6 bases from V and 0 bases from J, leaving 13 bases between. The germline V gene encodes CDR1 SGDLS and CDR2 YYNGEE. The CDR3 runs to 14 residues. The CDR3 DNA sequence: TGTGCCAGCACGCGGGGCACGAGCTCCTACGAGCAGTACTTC. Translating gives CASTRGTSSYEQYF.

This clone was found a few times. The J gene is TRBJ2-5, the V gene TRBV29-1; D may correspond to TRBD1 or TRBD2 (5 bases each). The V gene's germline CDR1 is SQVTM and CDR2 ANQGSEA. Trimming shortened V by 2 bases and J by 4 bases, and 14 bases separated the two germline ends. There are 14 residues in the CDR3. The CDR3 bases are TGCAGCGTTGAATGGGCAGGGAGAGGAGAGACCCAGTACTTC. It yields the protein CSVEWAGRGETQYF.

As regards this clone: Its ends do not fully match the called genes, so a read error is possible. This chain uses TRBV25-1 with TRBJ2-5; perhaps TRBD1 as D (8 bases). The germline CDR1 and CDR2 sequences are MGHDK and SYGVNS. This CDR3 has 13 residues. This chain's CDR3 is CASSEGTGGARDF. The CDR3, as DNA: TGTGCCAGCAGTGAGGGTACAGGGGGGGCTCGGGACTTC. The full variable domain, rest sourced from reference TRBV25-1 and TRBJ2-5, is EADIYQTPRYLVIGTGKKITLECSQTMGHDKMYWYQQDPGMELHLIHYSYGVNSTEKGDLSSESTVSRIRTEHFPLTLESARPSHTSQYLCASSEGTGGARDFGPGTRLLVL.

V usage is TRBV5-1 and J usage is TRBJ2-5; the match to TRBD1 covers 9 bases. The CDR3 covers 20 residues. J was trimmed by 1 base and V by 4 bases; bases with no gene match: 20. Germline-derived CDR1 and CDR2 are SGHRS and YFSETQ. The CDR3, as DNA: TGCGCCAGCAGCCGTCATCATTCTCCTCCGGGACAGGGACTCCAAGAGACCCAGTACTTC. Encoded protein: CASSRHHSPPGQGLQETQYF.

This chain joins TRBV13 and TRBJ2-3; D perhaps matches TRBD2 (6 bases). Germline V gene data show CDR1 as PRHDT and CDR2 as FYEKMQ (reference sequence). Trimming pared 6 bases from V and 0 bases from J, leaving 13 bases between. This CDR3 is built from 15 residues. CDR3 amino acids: CASRLGSASTDTQYF. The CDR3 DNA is TGTGCCAGCAGGCTCGGGAGTGCTAGCACAGATACGCAGTATTTT.

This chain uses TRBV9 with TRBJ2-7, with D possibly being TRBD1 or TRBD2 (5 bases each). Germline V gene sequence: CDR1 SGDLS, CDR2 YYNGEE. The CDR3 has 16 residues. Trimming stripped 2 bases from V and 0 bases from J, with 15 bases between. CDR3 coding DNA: TGTGCCAGCAGCGTGGGATGGGACCCGGGCTCCTACGAGCAGTACTTC. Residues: CASSVGWDPGSYEQYF.

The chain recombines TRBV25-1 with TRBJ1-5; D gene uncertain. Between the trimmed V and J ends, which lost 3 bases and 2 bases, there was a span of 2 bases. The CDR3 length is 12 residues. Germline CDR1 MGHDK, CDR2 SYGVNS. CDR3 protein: CASSDGNQPQHF. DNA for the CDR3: TGTGCCAGCAGTGATGGCAATCAGCCCCAGCATTTT.

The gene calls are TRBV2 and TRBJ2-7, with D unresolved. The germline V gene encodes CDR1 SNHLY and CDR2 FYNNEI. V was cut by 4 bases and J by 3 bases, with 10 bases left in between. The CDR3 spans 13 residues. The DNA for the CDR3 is TGTGCCAGCAGTGTGAGCAAGGGCTACGAGCAGTACTTC. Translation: CASSVSKGYEQYF.

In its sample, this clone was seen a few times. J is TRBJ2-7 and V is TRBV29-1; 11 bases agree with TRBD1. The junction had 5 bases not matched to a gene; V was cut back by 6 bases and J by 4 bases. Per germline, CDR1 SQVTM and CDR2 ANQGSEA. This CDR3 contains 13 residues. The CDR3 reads CSVRTGGFYEQYF. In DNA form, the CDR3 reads TGCAGCGTGCGGACAGGGGGCTTTTACGAGCAGTACTTC.

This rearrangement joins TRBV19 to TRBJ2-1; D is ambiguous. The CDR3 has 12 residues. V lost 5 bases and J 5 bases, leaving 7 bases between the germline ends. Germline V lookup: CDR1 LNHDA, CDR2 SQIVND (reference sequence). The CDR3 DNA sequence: TGTGCCAGTAGTCACTACAACAATGAGCAGTTCTTC. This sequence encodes CASSHYNNEQFF.

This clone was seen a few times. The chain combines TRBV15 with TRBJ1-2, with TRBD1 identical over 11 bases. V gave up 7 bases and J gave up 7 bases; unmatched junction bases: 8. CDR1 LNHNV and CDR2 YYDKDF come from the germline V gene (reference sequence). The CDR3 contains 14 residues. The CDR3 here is CATTPDRGQGGYTF. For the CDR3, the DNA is TGTGCCACCACCCCGGACAGGGGGCAGGGTGGCTACACCTTC.

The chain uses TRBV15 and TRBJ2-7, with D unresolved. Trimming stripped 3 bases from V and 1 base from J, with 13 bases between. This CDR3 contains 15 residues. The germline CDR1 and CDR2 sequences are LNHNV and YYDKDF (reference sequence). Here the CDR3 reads CATSSRRQYSYEQYF. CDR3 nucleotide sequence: TGTGCCACCAGCAGTCGGCGGCAGTATTCCTACGAGCAGTACTTC. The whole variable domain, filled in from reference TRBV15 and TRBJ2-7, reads DAMVIQNPRYQVTQFGKPVTLSCSQTLNHNVMYWYQQKSSQAPKLLFHYYDKDFNNEADTPDNFQSRRPNTSFCFLDIRSPGLGDTAMYLCATSSRRQYSYEQYFGPGTRLTVT.

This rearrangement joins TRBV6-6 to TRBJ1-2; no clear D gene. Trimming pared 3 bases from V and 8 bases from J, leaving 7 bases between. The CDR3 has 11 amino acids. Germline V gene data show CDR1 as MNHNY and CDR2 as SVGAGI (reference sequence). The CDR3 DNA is TGTGCCAGCAGTTATCCAAAGGGCTACACCTTC. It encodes CASSYPKGYTF.

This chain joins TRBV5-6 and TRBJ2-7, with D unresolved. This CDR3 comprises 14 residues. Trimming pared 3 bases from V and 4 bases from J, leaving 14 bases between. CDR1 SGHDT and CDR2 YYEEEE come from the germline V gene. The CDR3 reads CASSSVRLEYEQYF. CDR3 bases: TGTGCCAGCAGCTCCGTAAGGTTGGAATACGAGCAGTACTTC.

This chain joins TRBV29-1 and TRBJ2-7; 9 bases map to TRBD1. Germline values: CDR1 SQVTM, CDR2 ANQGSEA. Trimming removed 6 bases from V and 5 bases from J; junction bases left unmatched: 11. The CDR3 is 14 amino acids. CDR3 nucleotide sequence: TGCAGCGTCGTCCCGGGACAGGGCCAGAACGAGCAGTACTTC. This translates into CSVVPGQGQNEQYF.

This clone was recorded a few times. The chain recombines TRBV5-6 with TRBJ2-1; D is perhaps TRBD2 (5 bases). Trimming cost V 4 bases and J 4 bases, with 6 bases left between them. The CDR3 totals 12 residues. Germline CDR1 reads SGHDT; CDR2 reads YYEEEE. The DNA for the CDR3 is TGTGCCAGCAGCGGGGAGTACAATGAGCAGTTCTTC. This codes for CASSGEYNEQFF.

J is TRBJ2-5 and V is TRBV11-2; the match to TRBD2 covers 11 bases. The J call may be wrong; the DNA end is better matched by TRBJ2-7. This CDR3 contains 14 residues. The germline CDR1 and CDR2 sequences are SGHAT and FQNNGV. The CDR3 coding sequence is TGTGCCAGCAGCTTCGGGACTAGCGGTACCGAGCAGTACTTC. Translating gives CASSFGTSGTEQYF.

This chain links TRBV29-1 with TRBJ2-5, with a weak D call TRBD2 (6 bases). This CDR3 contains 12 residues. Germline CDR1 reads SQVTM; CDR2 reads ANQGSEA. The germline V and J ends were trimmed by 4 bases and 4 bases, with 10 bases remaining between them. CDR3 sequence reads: CSVAHGGETQYF. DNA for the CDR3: TGCAGCGTTGCTCACGGGGGAGAGACCCAGTACTTC.

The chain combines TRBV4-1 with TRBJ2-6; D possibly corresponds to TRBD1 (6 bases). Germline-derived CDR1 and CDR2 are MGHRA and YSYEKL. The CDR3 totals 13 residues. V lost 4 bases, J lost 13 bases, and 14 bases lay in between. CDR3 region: CASSPRQDGVLTF. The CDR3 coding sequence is TGCGCCAGCAGCCCCCGACAGGACGGGGTCCTGACTTTC.